This is a list of T cell receptor beta chains from one sample in a study of identical twins. TCRdb redid the calling of the 5' RACE reads with MiXCR, one entry per CDR3 protein. The sample has 400,000 to 650,000 distinct CDR3 sequences, less than 25% seen once. This same sample was also part of a study on T cells expressing NK-cell markers.

Material for sequencing was CD4+ T cells sorted from blood. Every receptor here comes from a young woman in good health. Both conserved end residues are part of each CDR3. Fields, in order: V gene, CDR3 protein.

V gene: TRBV7-2
CDR3 protein: CASSLAWTVNSPLHF

V gene: TRBV7-9
CDR3 protein: CASSLGPSGGSYEQYF

V gene: TRBV7-2
CDR3 protein: CASSLRAPNIQYF

V gene: TRBV5-1
CDR3 protein: CASSLDGDNEKLFF

V gene: TRBV20-1
CDR3 protein: CSAGGGAGSYNEQFF

V gene: TRBV20-1
CDR3 protein: CSALRGQNYGYTF

V gene: TRBV7-2
CDR3 protein: CASIRGRGETQYF

V gene: TRBV5-1
CDR3 protein: CASSGGLAGGTRGTGELFF

V gene: TRBV3-1
CDR3 protein: CASSHLNEQYF

V gene: TRBV6-2/TRBV6-3
CDR3 protein: CASSRTGDEKLFF

V gene: TRBV2
CDR3 protein: CASTNREVDYGYTF

V gene: TRBV18
CDR3 protein: CASDRFADNEQFF

V gene: TRBV6-5
CDR3 protein: CASSYSRTGELFF

V gene: TRBV20-1
CDR3 protein: CSGKRGGETQYF

V gene: TRBV20-1
CDR3 protein: CSARETTIGVGNQPQHF

V gene: TRBV12-3/TRBV12-4
CDR3 protein: CASSVGLAGLTGEQFF

V gene: TRBV5-1
CDR3 protein: CASSPASRSYGYTF

V gene: TRBV5-1
CDR3 protein: CASSAGQGRNSPLHF

V gene: TRBV4-3
CDR3 protein: CASSRNQEEAFF

V gene: TRBV12-3/TRBV12-4
CDR3 protein: CASSLGLAGTFEQFF

V gene: TRBV5-1
CDR3 protein: CASSLVQGETQYF

V gene: TRBV12-3/TRBV12-4
CDR3 protein: CASRAGHGYTF

V gene: TRBV18
CDR3 protein: CASSPSQGGTGELFF

V gene: TRBV10-3
CDR3 protein: CAISTSGRGTDTQYF

V gene: TRBV5-1
CDR3 protein: CASSRGEATFTDTQYF

V gene: TRBV12-3/TRBV12-4
CDR3 protein: CASSRGGRGAGELFF

V gene: TRBV12-3/TRBV12-4
CDR3 protein: CASSGQANEKLFF

V gene: TRBV20-1
CDR3 protein: CSALEGGEETQYF

V gene: TRBV9
CDR3 protein: CASRMTGDTDTQYF

V gene: TRBV14
CDR3 protein: CASSQVSSGSSPGQETQYF

V gene: TRBV7-6
CDR3 protein: CASSFNPRGGSSYNEQFF

V gene: TRBV6-1
CDR3 protein: CASSRTGQGNTEAFF

V gene: TRBV20-1
CDR3 protein: CSARDGGSYSYEQYF

V gene: TRBV20-1
CDR3 protein: CSARVVAGGLPDTQYF

V gene: TRBV4-3
CDR3 protein: CASSQDMKYPYEQYF

V gene: TRBV24-1
CDR3 protein: CATSDSTGAGDTQYF

V gene: TRBV2
CDR3 protein: CASSVGAPRPEFF

V gene: TRBV5-8
CDR3 protein: CASSLVTSGDFNEQFF

V gene: TRBV11-2
CDR3 protein: CASRLDRHSTDTQYF

V gene: TRBV12-5
CDR3 protein: CASGSGQGAGIWGETQYF

V gene: TRBV20-1
CDR3 protein: CSAYKLAYNEQFF

V gene: TRBV2
CDR3 protein: CASSERLAGALVYEQYF

V gene: TRBV4-2
CDR3 protein: CASSQDKKDTQYF

V gene: TRBV14
CDR3 protein: CASSQDLRWSTYEQYF

V gene: TRBV7-8
CDR3 protein: CASSNYRGSIDEQYF

V gene: TRBV10-3
CDR3 protein: CAIKGQGATNTGELFF

V gene: TRBV6-5
CDR3 protein: CASSYSYRGRSSDTQYF

V gene: TRBV19
CDR3 protein: CASSIVGPNEQFF

V gene: TRBV19
CDR3 protein: CASSIGFQAHYGYTF

V gene: TRBV20-1
CDR3 protein: CSAGLRQGAQNEQFF

V gene: TRBV2
CDR3 protein: CAISRLAGGPFSGANVLTF

V gene: TRBV19
CDR3 protein: CASSISATYSTDTQYF

V gene: TRBV5-1
CDR3 protein: CASSSGENTEAFF

V gene: TRBV27
CDR3 protein: CASSFLGGAVRSRYGYTF

V gene: TRBV20-1
CDR3 protein: CSARPLAGVLNEQFF

V gene: TRBV20-1
CDR3 protein: CSARAGELNYGYTF

V gene: TRBV6-1
CDR3 protein: CASRRDRSSYEQYF

V gene: TRBV4-3
CDR3 protein: CASSRLAGLYEQYF

V gene: TRBV9
CDR3 protein: CASSLTPMGDYEQYF